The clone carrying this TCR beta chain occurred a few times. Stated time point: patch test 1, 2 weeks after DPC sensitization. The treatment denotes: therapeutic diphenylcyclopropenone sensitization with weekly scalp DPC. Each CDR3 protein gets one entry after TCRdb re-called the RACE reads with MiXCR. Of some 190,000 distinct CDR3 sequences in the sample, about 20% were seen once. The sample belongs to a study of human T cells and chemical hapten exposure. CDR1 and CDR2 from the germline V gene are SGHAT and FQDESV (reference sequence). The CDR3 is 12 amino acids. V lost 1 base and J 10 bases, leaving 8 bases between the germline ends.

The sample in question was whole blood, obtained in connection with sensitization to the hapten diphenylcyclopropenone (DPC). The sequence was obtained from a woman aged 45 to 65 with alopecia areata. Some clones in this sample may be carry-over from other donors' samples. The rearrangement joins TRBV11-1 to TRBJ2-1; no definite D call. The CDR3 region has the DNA TGTGCCAGCAGCTTAGGAATCACCGAGCAGTTCTTC. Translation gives CASSLGITEQFF.